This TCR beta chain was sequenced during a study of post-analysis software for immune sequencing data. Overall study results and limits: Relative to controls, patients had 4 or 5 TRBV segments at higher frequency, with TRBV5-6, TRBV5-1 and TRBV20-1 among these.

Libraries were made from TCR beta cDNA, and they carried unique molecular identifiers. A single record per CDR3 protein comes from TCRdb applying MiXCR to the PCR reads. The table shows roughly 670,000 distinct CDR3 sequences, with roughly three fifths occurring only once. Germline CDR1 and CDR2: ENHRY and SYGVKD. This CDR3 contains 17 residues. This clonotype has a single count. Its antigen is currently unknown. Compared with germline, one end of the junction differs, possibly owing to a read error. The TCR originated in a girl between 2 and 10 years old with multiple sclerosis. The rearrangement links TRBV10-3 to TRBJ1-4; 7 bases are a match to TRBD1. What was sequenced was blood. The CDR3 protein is CAISEQTGIGSGERLFF. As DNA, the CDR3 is TGTGCCATCAGTGAACAGACAGGGATAGGAAGCGGGGAAAGACTGTTTTTT.